This T cell receptor beta chain came from a study of glioma-infiltrating T cells after dendritic cell vaccination. Study in general: The vaccine used monocyte-derived dendritic cells pulsed overnight with autologous tumor lysate.

Produced via immunoSEQ multiplex PCR; TCRdb's table is partial and in-frame only. The data contain under 130,000 clones, around 81% of them singletons. The material sequenced was blood, taken before dendritic cell vaccination. This TCR derives from a human donor with glioblastoma.

DNA for the CDR3: TGTGCCAGCAGTGAACGGACAGGTCCTGGGGAGACCCAGTACTTC. Its protein product is CASSERTGPGETQYF. The V call is TRBV25-1, the J call TRBJ2-5; 7 nucleotides line up with TRBD1. Germline V gene lookup returns CDR1 MGHDK and CDR2 SYGVNS. The ends lost 2 bases at V and 5 bases at J; junction bases unmatched: 8. The CDR3 runs to 15 residues.